This T cell receptor beta chain was retrieved from a study of shared clonotypes between healthy human individuals. Assay used: immunoSEQ multiplex PCR; TCRdb lists only in-frame clones, some missing. The sample contains some 1.5 million clones, 95% to 99% of which appear only once. As for this clone: No antigen is known for it.

With 1 base removed from V and 4 bases from J, the gap between germline ends came to 7 bases. The CDR3 sequence is 13 residues long. Germline-derived CDR1 and CDR2 are MNHNS and SASEGT. The study, taken as a whole, reports: Only blood was sampled, and tissue TCR repertoires likely differ from blood ones.

The sequence was obtained from a young man in good health. The chain is built from TRBV6-1 and TRBJ1-2; no firm D call. Sequenced input: naive CD4+ T cells sorted from blood. Subset noted: CD45RA+ positively selected. The CDR3 here is CASSEGPGYGYTF. CDR3 coding DNA: TGTGCCAGCAGTGAAGGACCGGGCTATGGCTACACCTTC.